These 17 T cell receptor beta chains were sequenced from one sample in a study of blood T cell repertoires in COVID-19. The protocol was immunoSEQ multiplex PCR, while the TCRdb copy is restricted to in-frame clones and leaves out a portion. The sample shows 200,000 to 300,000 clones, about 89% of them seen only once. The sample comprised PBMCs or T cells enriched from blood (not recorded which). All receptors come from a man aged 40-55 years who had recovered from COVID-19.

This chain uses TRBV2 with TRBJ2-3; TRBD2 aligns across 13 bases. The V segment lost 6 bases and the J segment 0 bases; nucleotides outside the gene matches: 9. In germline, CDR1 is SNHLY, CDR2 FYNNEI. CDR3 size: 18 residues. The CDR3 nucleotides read TGTGCCAGCAGGACCATCGGACTAGCGGGGGAGAGCACAGATACGCAGTATTTT. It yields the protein CASRTIGLAGESTDTQYF.

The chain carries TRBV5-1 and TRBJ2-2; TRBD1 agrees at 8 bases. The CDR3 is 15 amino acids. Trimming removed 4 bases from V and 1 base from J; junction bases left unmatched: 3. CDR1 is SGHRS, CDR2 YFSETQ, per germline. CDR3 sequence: CASSTGQVNTGELFF. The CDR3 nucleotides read TGCGCCAGCAGCACGGGACAGGTGAACACCGGGGAGCTGTTTTTT.

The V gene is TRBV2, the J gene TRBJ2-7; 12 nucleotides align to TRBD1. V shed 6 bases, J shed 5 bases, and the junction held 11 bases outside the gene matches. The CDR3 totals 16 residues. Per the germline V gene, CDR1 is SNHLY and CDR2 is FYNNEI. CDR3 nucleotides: TGTGCCAGCAGACCCCTCCCGGGACAGGGGGCCAACGAGCAGTACTTC. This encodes CASRPLPGQGANEQYF.

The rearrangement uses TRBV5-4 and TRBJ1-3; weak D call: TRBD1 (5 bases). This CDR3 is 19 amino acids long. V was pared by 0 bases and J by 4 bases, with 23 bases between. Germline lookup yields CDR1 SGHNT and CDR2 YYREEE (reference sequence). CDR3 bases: TGTGCCAGCAGCTTGGGGGGGGGTAAGGGCCCAGGCGGAGGAAACACCATATATTTT. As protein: CASSLGGGKGPGGGNTIYF.

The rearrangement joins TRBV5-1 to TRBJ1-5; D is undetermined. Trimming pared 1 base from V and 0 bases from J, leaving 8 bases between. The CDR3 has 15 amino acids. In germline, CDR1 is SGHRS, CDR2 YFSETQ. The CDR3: CASSLTGNSNQPQHF. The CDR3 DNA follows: TGCGCCAGCAGCTTGACGGGTAATAGCAATCAGCCCCAGCATTTT.

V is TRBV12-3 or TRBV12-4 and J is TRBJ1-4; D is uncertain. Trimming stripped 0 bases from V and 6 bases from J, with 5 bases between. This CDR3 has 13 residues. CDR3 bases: TGTGCCAGCAGTTTAGCGTCCGATGAAAAACTGTTTTTT. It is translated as CASSLASDEKLFF.

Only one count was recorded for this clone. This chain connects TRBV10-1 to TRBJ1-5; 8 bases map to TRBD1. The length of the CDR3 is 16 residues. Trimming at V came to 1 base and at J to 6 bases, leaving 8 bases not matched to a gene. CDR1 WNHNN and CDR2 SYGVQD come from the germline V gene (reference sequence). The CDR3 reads CASSELKDRVVQPQHF. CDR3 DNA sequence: TGCGCCAGCAGTGAGTTGAAGGACAGGGTCGTTCAGCCCCAGCATTTT.

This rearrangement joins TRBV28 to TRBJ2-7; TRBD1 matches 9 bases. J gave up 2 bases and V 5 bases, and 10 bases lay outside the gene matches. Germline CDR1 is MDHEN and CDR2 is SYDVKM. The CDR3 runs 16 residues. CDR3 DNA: TGTGCCAGCAGTCCCCGTCGACAGGGGGGTGCCTACGAGCAGTACTTC. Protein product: CASSPRRQGGAYEQYF.

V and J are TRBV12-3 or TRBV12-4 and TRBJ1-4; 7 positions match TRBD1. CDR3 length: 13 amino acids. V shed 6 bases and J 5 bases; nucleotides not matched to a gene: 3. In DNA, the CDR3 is TGTGCCAGCAGGACAGGGTTCAATGAAAAACTGTTTTTT. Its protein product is CASRTGFNEKLFF.

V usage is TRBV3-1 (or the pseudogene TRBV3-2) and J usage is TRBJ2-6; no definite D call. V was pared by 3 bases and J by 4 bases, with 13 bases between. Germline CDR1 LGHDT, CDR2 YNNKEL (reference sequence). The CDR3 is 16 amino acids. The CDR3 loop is CASSHTLGSGANVLTF. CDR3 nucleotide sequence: TGTGCCAGCAGCCATACTCTAGGTTCCGGGGCCAACGTCCTGACTTTC.

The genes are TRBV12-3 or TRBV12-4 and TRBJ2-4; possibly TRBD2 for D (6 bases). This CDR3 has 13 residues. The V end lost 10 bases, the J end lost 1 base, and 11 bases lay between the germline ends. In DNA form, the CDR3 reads TGTGCCACCGGGAGTAACGCCAAAAACATTCAGTACTTC. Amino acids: CATGSNAKNIQYF.

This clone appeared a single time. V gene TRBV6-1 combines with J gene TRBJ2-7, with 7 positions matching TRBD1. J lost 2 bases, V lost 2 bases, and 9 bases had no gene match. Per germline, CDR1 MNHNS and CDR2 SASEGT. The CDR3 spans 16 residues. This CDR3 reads CASSELGGSLTYEQYF. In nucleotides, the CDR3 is TGTGCCAGCAGTGAACTAGGGGGCTCTCTAACCTACGAGCAGTACTTC.

The CDR3 coding sequence is TGCGCCAGCAGCCAAGTTGAGTCGGGGTGGTCGATGATGGGCACTGAAGCTTTCTTT. Its protein is CASSQVESGWSMMGTEAFF. This chain connects TRBV4-1 to TRBJ1-1; no firm D call. Looked up from germline, CDR1 is MGHRA and CDR2 is YSYEKL. The CDR3 totals 19 residues. V was shortened by 1 base and J by 4 bases, with 25 bases between the two germline ends.

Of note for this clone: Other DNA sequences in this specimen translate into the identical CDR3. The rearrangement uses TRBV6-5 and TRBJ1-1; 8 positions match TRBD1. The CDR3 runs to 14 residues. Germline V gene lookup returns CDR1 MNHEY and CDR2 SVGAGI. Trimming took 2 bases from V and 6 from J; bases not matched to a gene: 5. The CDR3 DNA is TGTGCCAGCAGTTACACAGGACAGGGCGCTGAAGCTTTCTTT. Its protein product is CASSYTGQGAEAFF.

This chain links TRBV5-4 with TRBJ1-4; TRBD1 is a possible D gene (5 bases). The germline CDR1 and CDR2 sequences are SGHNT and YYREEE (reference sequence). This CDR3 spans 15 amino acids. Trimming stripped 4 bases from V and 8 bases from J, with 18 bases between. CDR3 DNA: TGTGCCAGCAGCCCCGGGGGGGGATATCGGGAAAAACTGTTTTTT. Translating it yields CASSPGGGYREKLFF.

This CDR3 reads CASSPLSWAGKSTDTQYF. The CDR3 region has the DNA TGTGCCAGCAGTCCCCTTTCTTGGGCAGGGAAGAGCACAGATACGCAGTATTTT. The chain has TRBV11-2 and TRBJ2-3; D may be TRBD1 (5 bases). CDR1 is SGHAT, CDR2 FQNNGV, per germline. V lost 6 bases and J 0 bases, leaving 22 bases between the germline ends. The CDR3 has 18 residues.

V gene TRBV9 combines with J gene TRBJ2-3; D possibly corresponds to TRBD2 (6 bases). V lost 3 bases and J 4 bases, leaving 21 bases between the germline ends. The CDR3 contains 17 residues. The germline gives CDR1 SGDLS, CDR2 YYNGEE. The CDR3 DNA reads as TGTGCCAGCAGCGGTGGTGGGTCCGGGAGTTCGGCAGATACGCAGTATTTT. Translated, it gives CASSGGGSGSSADTQYF.